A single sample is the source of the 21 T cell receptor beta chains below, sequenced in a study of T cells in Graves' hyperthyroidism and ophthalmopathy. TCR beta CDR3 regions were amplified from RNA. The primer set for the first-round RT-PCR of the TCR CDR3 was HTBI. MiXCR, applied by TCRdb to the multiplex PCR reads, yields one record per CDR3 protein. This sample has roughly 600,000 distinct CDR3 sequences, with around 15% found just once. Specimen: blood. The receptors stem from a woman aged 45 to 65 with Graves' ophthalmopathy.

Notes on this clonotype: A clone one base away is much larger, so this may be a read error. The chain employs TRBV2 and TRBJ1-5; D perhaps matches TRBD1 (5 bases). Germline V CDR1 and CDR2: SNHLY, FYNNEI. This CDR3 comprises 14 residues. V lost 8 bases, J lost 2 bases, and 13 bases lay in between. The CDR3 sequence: CASGWRGGNQPQHF. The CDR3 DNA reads TGTGCCAGCGGTTGGAGGGGTGGCAATCAGCCCCAGCATTTT. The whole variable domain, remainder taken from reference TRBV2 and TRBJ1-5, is EPEVTQTPSHQVTQMGQEVILRCVPISNHLYFYWYRQILGQKVEFLVSFYNNEISEKSEIFDDQFSVERPDGSNFTLKIRSTKLEDSAMYFCASGWRGGNQPQHFGDGTRLSIL.

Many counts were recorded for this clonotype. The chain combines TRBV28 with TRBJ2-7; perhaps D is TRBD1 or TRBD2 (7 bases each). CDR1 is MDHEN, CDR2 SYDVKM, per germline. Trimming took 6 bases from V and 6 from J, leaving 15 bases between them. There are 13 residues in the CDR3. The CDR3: CASRQAGQFEQYF. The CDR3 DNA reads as TGTGCCAGCAGACAAGCGGGACAGTTCGAGCAGTACTTC.

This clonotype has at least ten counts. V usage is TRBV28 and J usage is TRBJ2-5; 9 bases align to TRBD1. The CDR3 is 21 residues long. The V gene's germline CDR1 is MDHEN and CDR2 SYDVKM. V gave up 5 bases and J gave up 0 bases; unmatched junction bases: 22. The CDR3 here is CASSKLRLRDRVRSYQETQYF. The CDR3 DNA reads TGTGCCAGCAGTAAGCTTCGCCTCCGGGACAGGGTCCGATCGTACCAAGAGACCCAGTACTTC. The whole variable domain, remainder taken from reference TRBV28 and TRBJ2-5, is DVKVTQSSRYLVKRTGEKVFLECVQDMDHENMFWYRQDPGLGLRLIYFSYDVKMKEKGDIPEGYSVSREKKERFSLILESASTNQTSMYLCASSKLRLRDRVRSYQETQYFGPGTRLLVL.

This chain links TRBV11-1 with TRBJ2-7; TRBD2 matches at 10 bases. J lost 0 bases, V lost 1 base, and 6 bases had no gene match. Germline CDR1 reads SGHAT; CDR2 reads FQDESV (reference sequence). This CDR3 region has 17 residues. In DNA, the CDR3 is TGTGCCAGCAGCTTAGTAGCCGGGACTAGCGCCTCCTACGAGCAGTACTTC. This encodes CASSLVAGTSASYEQYF.

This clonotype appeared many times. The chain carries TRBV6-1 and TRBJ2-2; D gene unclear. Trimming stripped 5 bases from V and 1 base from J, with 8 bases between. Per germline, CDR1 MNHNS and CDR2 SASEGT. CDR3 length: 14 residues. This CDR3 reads CASSRIMNTGELFF. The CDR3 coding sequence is TGTGCCAGCAGTCGAATCATGAACACCGGGGAGCTGTTTTTT.

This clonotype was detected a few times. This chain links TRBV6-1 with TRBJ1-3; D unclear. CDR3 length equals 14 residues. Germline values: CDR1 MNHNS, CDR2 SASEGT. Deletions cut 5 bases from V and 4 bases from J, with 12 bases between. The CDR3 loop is CASSLQAIGNTIYF. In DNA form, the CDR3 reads TGTGCCAGCAGTCTCCAGGCCATCGGAAACACCATATATTTT.

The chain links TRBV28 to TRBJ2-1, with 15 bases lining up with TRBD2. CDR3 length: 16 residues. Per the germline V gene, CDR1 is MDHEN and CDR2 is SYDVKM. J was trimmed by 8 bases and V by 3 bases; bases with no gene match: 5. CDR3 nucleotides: TGTGCCAGCAGTTTGGACGGACTAGCGGGAGGGCATGAGCAGTTCTTC. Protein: CASSLDGLAGGHEQFF.

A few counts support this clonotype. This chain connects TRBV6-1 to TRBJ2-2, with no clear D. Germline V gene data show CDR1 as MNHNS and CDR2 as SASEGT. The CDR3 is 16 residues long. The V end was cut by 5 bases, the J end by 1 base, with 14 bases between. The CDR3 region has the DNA TGTGCCAGCAGTATAACGTCCGTGCAGAACACCGGGGAGCTGTTTTTT. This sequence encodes CASSITSVQNTGELFF.

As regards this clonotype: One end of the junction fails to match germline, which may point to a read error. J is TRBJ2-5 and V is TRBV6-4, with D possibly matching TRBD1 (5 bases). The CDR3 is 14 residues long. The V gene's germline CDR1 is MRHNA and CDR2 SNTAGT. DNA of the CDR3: TGTGTCAGCAGTTACTCTGACAGAGGAGAGACCCAGTACTTC. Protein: CVSSYSDRGETQYF.

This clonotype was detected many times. The CDR3 region is CASSYSPGPSYEQYF. DNA of the CDR3: TGTGCCAGCAGTTACTCCCCCGGCCCCTCCTACGAGCAGTACTTC. The V gene is TRBV6-5, the J gene TRBJ2-7; the D is unclear. Germline V gives CDR1 MNHEY, CDR2 SVGAGI. The CDR3 is 15 residues long. Trimming left V 0 bases short and J 0 bases short, with 9 bases between.

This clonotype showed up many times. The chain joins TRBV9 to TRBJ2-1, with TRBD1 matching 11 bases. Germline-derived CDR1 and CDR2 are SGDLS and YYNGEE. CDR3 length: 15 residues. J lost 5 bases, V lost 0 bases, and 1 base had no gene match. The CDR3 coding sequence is TGTGCCAGCAGCGTAGTGGGACAGGGGGACAATGAGCAGTTCTTC. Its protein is CASSVVGQGDNEQFF.

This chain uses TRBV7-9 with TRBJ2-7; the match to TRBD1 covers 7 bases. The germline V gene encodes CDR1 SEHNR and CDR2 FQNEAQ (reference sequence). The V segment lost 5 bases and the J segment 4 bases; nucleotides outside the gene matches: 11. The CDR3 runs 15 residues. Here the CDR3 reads CASSRRQGFRYEQYF. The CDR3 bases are TGTGCCAGCAGCCGCCGACAGGGCTTTAGGTACGAGCAGTACTTC.

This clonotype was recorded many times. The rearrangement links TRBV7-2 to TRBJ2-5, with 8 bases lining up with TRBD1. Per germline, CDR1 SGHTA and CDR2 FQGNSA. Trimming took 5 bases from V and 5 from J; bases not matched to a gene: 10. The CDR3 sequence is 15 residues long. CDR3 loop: CASSTDQGALETQYF. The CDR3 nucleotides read TGTGCCAGCAGCACCGACCAGGGGGCGCTTGAGACCCAGTACTTC.

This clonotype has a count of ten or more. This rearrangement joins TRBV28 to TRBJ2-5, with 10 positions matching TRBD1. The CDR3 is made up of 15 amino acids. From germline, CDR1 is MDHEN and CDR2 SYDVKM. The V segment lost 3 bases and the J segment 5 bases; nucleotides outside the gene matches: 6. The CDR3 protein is CASSFTTGGIETQYF. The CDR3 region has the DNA TGTGCCAGCAGTTTCACGACAGGGGGCATTGAGACCCAGTACTTC.

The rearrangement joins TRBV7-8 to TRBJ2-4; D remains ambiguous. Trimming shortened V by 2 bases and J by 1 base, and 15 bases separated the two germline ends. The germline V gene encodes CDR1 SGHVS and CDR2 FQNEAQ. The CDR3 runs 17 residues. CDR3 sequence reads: CASSLKRPGGAKNIQYF. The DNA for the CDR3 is TGTGCCAGCAGCTTAAAACGCCCAGGTGGGGCCAAAAACATTCAGTACTTC.

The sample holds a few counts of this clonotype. CDR3 loop: CASSEFSVFNSPLHF. The CDR3 DNA sequence: TGTGCCAGCAGTGAATTTTCGGTTTTCAATTCACCCCTCCACTTT. V and J are TRBV2 and TRBJ1-6; D is unclear. Trimming cost V 2 bases and J 7 bases, with 12 bases left between them. The length of the CDR3 is 15 residues. The V gene's germline CDR1 is SNHLY and CDR2 FYNNEI.

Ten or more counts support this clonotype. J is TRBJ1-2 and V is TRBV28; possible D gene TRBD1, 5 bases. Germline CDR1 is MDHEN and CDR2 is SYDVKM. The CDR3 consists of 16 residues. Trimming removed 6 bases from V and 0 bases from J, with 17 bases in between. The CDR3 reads CASSAMTVIPNYGYTF. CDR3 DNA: TGTGCCAGCAGCGCGATGACAGTGATTCCTAACTATGGCTACACCTTC.

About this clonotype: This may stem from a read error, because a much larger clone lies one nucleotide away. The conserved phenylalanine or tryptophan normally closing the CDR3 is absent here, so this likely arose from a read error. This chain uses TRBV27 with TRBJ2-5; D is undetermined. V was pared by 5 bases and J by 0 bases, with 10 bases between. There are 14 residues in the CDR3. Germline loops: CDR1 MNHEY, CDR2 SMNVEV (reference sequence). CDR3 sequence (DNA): TGTGCCAGCAGTCGCTCTAGATACCAAGAGACCCAGTACCTC. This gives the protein CASSRSRYQETQYL.

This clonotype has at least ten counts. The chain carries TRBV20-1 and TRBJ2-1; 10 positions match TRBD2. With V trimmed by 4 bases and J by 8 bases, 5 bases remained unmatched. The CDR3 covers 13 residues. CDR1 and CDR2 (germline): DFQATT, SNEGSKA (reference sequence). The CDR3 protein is CSATSGRVDEQFF. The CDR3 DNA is TGCAGTGCTACCAGCGGGAGGGTGGATGAGCAGTTCTTC.

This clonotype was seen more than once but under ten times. The CDR3 nucleotides read TGCGCCAGCAGCCAAGGTGTCGGAGATCCCACAGATACGCAGTATTTT. Translation: CASSQGVGDPTDTQYF. This chain links TRBV4-3 with TRBJ2-3; D unclear. Germline V gives CDR1 LGHNA, CDR2 YSLEER. Trimming took off 1 base at V and 2 bases at J, with 13 bases between the two ends. CDR3 length: 16 residues.

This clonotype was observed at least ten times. CDR3 sequence: CASSMSTGTSGRGIEQYF. CDR3 sequence (DNA): TGTGCCAGCAGCATGTCCACCGGGACTAGCGGGAGGGGGATCGAGCAGTACTTC. The rearrangement uses TRBV7-2 and TRBJ2-7; 16 nucleotides line up with TRBD2. The ends lost 5 bases at V and 6 bases at J; junction bases unmatched: 13. This CDR3 is 18 amino acids long. Germline assignment: CDR1 SGHTA and CDR2 FQGNSA.